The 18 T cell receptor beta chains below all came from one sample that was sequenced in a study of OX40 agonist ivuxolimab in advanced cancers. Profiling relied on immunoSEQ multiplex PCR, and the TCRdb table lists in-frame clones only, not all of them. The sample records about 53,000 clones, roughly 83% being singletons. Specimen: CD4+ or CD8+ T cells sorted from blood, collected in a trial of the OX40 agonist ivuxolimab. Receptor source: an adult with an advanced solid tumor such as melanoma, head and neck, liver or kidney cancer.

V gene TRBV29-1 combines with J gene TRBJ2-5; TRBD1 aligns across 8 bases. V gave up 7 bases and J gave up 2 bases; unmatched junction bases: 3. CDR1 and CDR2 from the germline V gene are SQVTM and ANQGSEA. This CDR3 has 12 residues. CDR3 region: CSGGQGQETQYF. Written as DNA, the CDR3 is TGCAGCGGCGGACAGGGACAAGAGACCCAGTACTTC.

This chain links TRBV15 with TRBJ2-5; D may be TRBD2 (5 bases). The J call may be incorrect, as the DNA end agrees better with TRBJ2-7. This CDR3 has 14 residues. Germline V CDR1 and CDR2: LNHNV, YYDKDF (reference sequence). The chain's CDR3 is CATSRDRGSYEQYF. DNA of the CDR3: TGTGCCACCAGCAGAGACCGGGGCTCCTACGAGCAGTACTTC.

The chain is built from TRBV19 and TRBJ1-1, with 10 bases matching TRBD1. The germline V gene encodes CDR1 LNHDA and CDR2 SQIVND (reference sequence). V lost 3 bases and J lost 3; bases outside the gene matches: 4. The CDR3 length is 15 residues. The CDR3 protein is CASSIFGQGDTEAFF. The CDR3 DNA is TGTGCCAGTAGTATCTTCGGACAGGGGGACACTGAAGCTTTCTTT.

CDR3 amino acids: CASSPQTSGPYEQYF. The CDR3 coding sequence is TGTGCCAGCAGCCCCCAGACTAGCGGGCCCTACGAGCAGTACTTC. The chain recombines TRBV9 with TRBJ2-7; TRBD2 agrees at 10 bases. The V segment lost 4 bases and the J segment 2 bases; nucleotides outside the gene matches: 6. The CDR3 has 15 amino acids. CDR1 is SGDLS and CDR2 is YYNGEE in the germline V gene.

CDR3 in amino acids: CASSPGLAGGNEQFF. CDR3 coding DNA: TGTGCCAGCAGTCCGGGACTAGCGGGAGGTAATGAGCAGTTCTTC. The rearrangement joins TRBV2 to TRBJ2-1; 15 bases align to TRBD2. There are 15 residues in the CDR3. Per the germline V gene, CDR1 is SNHLY and CDR2 is FYNNEI. J gave up 7 bases and V 5 bases, and 3 bases lay outside the gene matches. The full variable domain, rest sourced from reference TRBV2 and TRBJ2-1, is EPEVTQTPSHQVTQMGQEVILRCVPISNHLYFYWYRQILGQKVEFLVSFYNNEISEKSEIFDDQFSVERPDGSNFTLKIRSTKLEDSAMYFCASSPGLAGGNEQFFGPGTRLTVL.

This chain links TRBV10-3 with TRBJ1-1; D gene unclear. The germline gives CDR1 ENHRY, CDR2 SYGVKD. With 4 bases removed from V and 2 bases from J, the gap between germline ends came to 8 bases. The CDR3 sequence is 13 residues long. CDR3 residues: CAISGKINTEAFF. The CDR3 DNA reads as TGTGCCATCAGTGGGAAGATCAACACTGAAGCTTTCTTT.

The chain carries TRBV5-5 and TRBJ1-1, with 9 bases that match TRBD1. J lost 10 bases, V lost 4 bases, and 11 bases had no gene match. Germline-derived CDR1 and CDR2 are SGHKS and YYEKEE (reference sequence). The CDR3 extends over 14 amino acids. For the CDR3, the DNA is TGTGCCAGCAGCGCGGGACAGGGCTTCTCTTTAGCTTTCTTT. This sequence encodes CASSAGQGFSLAFF.

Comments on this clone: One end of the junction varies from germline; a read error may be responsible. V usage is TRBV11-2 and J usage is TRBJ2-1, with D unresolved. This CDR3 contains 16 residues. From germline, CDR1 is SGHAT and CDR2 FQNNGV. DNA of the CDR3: TGTGCCCGCAGCTTAGCCTCTCTAGGTTCCTACAATGAGCAGTTCTTC. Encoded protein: CARSLASLGSYNEQFF.

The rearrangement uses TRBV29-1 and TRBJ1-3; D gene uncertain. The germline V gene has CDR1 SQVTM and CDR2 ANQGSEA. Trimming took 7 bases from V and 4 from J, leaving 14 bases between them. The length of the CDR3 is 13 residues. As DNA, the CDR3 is TGCAGCGCACGGGCAGCCGCCGGAAACACCATATATTTT. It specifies CSARAAAGNTIYF. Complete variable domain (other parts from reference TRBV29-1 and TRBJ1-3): SAVISQKPSRDICQRGTSLTIQCQVDSQVTMMFWYRQQPGQSLTLIATANQGSEATYESGFVIDKFPISRPNLTFSTLTVSNMSPEDSSIYLCSARAAAGNTIYFGEGSWLTVV.

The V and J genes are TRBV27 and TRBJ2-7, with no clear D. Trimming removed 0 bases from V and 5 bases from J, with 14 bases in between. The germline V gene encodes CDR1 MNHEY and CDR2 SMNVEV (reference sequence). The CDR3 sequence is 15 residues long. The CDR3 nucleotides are TGTGCCAGCAGTTTATCCCCTTTGGGCATCCACGAGCAGTACTTC. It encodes CASSLSPLGIHEQYF.

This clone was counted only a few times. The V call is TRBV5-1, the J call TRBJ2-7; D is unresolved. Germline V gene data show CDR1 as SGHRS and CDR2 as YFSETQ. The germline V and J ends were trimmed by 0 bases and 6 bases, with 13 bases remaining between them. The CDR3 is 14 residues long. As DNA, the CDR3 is TGCGCCAGCAGCTTGGGACTGCGAGACGTCGAGCAGTACTTC. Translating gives CASSLGLRDVEQYF.

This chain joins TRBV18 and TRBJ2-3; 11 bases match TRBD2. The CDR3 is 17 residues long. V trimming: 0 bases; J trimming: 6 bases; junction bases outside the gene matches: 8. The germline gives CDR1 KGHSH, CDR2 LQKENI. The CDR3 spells CASSPPGGLAGVDTQYF. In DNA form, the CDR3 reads TGTGCCAGCTCACCACCGGGAGGACTAGCGGGTGTGGATACGCAGTATTTT. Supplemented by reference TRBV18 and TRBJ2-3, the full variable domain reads NAGVMQNPRHLVRRRGQEARLRCSPMKGHSHVYWYRQLPEEGLKFMVYLQKENIIDESGMPKERFSAEFPKEGPSILRIQQVVRGDSAAYFCASSPPGGLAGVDTQYFGPGTRLTVL.

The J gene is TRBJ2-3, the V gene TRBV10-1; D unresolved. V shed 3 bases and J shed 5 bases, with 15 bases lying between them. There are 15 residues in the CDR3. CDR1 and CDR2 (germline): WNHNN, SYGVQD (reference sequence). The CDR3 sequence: CASSDHPVARDTQYF. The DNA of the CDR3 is TGCGCCAGCAGTGACCACCCGGTCGCCAGAGATACGCAGTATTTT.

In nucleotides, the CDR3 is TGTGCCAGCAGCCCAAACTCGGAGTACTATGGCTACACCTTC. This encodes CASSPNSEYYGYTF. The chain couples TRBV7-9 to TRBJ1-2; D not certain. This CDR3 is built from 14 residues. Trimming took 5 bases from V and 3 from J, leaving 13 bases between them. The V gene's germline CDR1 is SEHNR and CDR2 FQNEAQ (reference sequence).

The CDR3, as DNA: TGTGCCAGCATTGGTTGGCGGTCCAATGAGCAGTTCTTC. It is translated as CASIGWRSNEQFF. This rearrangement joins TRBV27 to TRBJ2-1; D not certain. Germline values: CDR1 MNHEY, CDR2 SMNVEV (reference sequence). With 7 bases removed from V and 6 bases from J, the gap between germline ends came to 13 bases. The CDR3 length is 13 residues.

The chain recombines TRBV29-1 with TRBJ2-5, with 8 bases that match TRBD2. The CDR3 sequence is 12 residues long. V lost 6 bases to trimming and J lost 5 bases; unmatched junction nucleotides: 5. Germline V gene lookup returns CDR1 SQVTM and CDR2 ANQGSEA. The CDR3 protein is CSVRGGGETQYF. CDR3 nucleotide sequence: TGCAGCGTGAGGGGCGGGGGGGAGACCCAGTACTTC.

DNA for the CDR3: TGTGCCAGTAGTATATTGGGACAGGGCGGTACCGGGGAGCTGTTTTTT. This encodes CASSILGQGGTGELFF. The rearrangement links TRBV19 to TRBJ2-2; 9 bases match TRBD1. V was clipped by 2 bases and J by 5 bases; unmatched bases: 6. Germline V gene lookup returns CDR1 LNHDA and CDR2 SQIVND (reference sequence). The CDR3 runs to 16 residues.

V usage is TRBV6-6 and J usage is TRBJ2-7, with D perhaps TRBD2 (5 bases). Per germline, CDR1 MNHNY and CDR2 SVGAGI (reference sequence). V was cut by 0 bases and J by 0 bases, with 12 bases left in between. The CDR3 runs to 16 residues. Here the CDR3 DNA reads TGTGCCAGCAGTTACTCAGGTGGGAGAAGCTCCTACGAGCAGTACTTC. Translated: CASSYSGGRSSYEQYF.